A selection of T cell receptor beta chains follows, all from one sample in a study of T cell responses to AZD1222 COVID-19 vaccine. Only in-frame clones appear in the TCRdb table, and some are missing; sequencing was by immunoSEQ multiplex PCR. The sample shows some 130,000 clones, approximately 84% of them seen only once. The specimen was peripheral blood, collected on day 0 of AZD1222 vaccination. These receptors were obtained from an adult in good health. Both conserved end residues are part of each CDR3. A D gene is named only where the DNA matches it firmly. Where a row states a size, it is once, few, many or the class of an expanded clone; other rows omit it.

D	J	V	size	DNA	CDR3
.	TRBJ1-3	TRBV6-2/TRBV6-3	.	TGTGCCAGCAGTTACTCCGGGACACTCAGCTCTGGAAACACCATATATTTT	CASSYSGTLSSGNTIYF
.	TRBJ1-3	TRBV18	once	TGTGCCAGCTCACCTGGGACGCCTAGCTCTGGAAACACCATATATTTT	CASSPGTPSSGNTIYF
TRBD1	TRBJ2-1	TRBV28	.	TGTGCCAGCAGTTTTCCGGACAGGGGTCTCAACAATGAGCAGTTCTTC	CASSFPDRGLNNEQFF
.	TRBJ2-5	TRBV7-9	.	TGTGCCAGCAGCTCCTGGACTGTTCAAGAGACCCAGTACTTC	CASSSWTVQETQYF
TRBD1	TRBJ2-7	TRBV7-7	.	TGTGCTAGCAGCTTAGGACAGGGGGCGATCTACGAGCAGTACTTC	CASSLGQGAIYEQYF
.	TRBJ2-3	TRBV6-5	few	TGTGCCAGCAGTACCGAATATACGCAGTATTTT	CASSTEYTQYF
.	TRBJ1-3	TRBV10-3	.	TGTGCCATCAGTGACCCGGACCACTCTGGAAACACCATATATTTT	CAISDPDHSGNTIYF
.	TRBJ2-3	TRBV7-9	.	TGTGCCAGCAGCCCCCCGGGGGTTAGCACAGATACGCAGTATTTT	CASSPPGVSTDTQYF
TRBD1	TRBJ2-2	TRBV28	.	TGTGCCAGCAGAACGGACAGGGAATACACCGGGGAGCTGTTTTTT	CASRTDREYTGELFF
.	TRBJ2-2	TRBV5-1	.	TGCGCCAGCAGCTTGGGCCCGATGAACACCGGGGAGCTGTTTTTT	CASSLGPMNTGELFF
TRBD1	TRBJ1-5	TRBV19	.	TGTGCCAGTAGTACAGACAGGGCTCAGCCCCAGCATTTT	CASSTDRAQPQHF
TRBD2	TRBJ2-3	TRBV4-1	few	TGCGCCAGCAGCCAAGTTCCGGGGGGTACGCAGTATTTT	CASSQVPGGTQYF
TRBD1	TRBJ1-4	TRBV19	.	TGTGCCAGTAGTATCGACAGGGAGTCAACTAATGAAAAACTGTTTTTT	CASSIDRESTNEKLFF
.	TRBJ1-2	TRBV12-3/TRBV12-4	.	TGTGCCAGCAATTTCAGGGAATATGGCTACACCTTC	CASNFREYGYTF
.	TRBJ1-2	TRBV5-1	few	TGCGCCAGCACCCCGAGGTCGGGGAGCGGGCACTATGGCTACACCTTC	CASTPRSGSGHYGYTF
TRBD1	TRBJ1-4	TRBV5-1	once	TGCGCCAGCAGCCCGGCCGGGACAGGAGGTGAAAAACTGTTTTTT	CASSPAGTGGEKLFF
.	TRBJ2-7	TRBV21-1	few	TGTGCCAGCAGCAACGGACAGCCTTGGTTTGGGCAGTACTTC	CASSNGQPWFGQYF
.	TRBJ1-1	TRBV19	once	TGTGCCAGTAGTATGGGAGTGGCTGAAGCTTTCTTT	CASSMGVAEAFF
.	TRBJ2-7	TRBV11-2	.	TGTGCCAGCAGCTTAGAACCAGGGACCCCCCGTCAGTACTTC	CASSLEPGTPRQYF